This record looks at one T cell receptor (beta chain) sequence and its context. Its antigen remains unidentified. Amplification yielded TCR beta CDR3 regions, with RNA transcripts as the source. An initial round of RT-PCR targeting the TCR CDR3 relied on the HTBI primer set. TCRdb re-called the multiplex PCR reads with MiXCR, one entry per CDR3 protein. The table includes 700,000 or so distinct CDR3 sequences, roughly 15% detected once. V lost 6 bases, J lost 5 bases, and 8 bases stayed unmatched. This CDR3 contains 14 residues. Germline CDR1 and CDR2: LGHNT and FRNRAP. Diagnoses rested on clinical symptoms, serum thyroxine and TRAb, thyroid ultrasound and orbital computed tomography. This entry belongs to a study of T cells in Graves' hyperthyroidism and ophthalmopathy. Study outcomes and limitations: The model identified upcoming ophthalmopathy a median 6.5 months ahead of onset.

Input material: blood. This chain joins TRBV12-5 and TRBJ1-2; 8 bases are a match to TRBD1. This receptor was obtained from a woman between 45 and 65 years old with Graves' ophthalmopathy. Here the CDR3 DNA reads TGTGCTAGTGGACCGGACAGGGATCGGTATGGCTACACCTTC. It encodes CASGPDRDRYGYTF.